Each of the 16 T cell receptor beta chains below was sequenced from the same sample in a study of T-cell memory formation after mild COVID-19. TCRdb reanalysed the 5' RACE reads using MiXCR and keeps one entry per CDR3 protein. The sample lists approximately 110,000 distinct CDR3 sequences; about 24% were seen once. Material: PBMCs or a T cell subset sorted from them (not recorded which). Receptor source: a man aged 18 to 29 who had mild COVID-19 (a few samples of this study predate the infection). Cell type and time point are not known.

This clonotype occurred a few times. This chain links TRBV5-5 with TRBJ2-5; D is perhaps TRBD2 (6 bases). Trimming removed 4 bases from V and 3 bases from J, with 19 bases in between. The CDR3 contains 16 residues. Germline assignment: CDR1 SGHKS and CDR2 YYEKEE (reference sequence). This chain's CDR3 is CASSRTGLDVEETQYF. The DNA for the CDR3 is TGTGCCAGCAGCAGAACGGGACTCGACGTCGAAGAGACCCAGTACTTC.

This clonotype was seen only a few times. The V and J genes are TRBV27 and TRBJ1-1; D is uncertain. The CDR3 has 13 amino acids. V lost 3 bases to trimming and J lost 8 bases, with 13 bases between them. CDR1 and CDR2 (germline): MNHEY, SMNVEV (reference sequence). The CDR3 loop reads CASSFGGSREAFF. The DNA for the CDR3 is TGTGCCAGCAGTTTTGGAGGGAGCCGGGAAGCTTTCTTT.

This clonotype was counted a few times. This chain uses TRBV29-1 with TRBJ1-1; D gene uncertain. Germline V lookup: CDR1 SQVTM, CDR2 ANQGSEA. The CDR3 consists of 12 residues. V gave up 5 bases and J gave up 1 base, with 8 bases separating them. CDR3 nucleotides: TGCAGCGTTTACACAGAGAACACTGAAGCTTTCTTT. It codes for CSVYTENTEAFF.

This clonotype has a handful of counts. This chain's CDR3 is CASSFGTSGGYNEQFF. CDR3 coding DNA: TGTGCCAGCAGTTTTGGGACTAGCGGGGGTTACAATGAGCAGTTCTTC. This chain uses TRBV27 with TRBJ2-1; 14 bases fit TRBD2. V trimming: 3 bases; J trimming: 4 bases; junction bases outside the gene matches: 2. There are 16 residues in the CDR3. Germline CDR1 and CDR2: MNHEY and SMNVEV (reference sequence).

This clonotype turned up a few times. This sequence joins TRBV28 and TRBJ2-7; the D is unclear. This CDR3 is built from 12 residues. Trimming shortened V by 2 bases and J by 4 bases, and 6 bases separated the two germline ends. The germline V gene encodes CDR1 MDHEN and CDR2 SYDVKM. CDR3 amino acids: CASSLNLYEQYV. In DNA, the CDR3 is TGTGCCAGCAGTTTAAATCTATACGAGCAGTACGTC.

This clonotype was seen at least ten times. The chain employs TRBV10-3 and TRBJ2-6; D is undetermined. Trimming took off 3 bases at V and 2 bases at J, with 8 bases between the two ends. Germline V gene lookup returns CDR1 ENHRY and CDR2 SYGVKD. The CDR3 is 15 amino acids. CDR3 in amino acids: CAISDSFTGANVLTF. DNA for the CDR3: TGTGCCATCAGTGATAGTTTTACTGGGGCCAACGTCCTGACTTTC.

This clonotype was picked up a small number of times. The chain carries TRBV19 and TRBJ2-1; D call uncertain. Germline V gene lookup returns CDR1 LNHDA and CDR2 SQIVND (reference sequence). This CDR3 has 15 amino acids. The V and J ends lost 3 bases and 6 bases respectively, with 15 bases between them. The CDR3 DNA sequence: TGTGCCAGTAGTATCCTTAACCAACTCGGCAATGAGCAGTTCTTC. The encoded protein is CASSILNQLGNEQFF.

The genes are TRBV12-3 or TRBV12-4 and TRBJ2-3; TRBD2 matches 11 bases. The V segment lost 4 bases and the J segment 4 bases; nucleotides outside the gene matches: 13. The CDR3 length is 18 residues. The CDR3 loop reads CASSSRLAGLSGADTQYF. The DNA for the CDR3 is TGTGCCAGCAGTTCCAGACTAGCGGGGTTATCAGGGGCAGATACGCAGTATTTT.

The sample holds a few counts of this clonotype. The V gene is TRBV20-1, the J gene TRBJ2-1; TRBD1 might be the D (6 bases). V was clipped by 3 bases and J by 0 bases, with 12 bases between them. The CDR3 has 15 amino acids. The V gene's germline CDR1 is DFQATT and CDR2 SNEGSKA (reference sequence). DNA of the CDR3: TGCAGTGCTAGGCCCAGGGGTAGCTCCTACAATGAGCAGTTCTTC. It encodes CSARPRGSSYNEQFF.

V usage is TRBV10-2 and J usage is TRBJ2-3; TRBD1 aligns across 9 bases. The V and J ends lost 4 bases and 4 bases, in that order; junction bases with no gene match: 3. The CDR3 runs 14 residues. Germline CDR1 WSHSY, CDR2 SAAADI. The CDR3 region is CASSANRGPDTQYF. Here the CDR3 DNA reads TGCGCCAGCAGTGCGAACAGGGGGCCAGATACGCAGTATTTT.

The CDR3: CASSALGGRDQPQHF. Written as DNA, the CDR3 is TGTGCCAGCTCCGCATTGGGGGGGCGAGATCAGCCCCAGCATTTT. The chain employs TRBV7-8 and TRBJ1-5; D is possibly TRBD1 (6 bases). The CDR3 totals 15 residues. The V end was cut by 8 bases, the J end by 5 bases, with 19 bases between. Germline CDR1 reads SGHVS; CDR2 reads FQNEAQ.

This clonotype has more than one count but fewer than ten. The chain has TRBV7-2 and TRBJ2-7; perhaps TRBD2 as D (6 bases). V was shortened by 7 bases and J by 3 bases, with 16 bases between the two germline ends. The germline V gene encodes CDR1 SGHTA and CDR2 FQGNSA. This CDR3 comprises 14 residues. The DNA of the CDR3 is TGTGCCAGCAACCCCTCCACCGGGGGCTACGAGCAGTACTTC. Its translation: CASNPSTGGYEQYF.

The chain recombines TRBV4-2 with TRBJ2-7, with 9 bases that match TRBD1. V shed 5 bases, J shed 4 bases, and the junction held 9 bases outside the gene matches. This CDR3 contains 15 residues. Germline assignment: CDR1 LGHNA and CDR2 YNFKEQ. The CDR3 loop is CASSSPGTGIYEQYF. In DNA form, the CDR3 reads TGTGCCAGCAGCTCTCCCGGGACAGGGATTTACGAGCAGTACTTC.

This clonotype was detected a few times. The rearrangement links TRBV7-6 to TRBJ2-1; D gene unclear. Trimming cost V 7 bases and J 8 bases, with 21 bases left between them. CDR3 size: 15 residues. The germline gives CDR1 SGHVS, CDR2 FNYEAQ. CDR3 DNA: TGTGCCAGCACCGCTTCCGACACCGTGCTGGATGAGCAGTTCTTC. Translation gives CASTASDTVLDEQFF.

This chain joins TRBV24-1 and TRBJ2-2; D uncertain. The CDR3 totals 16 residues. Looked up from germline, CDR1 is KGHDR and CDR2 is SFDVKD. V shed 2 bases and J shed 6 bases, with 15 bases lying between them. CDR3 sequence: CATSDSSLPPPGELFF. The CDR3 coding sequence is TGTGCCACCAGTGATTCCTCCCTCCCCCCCCCCGGGGAGCTGTTTTTT.

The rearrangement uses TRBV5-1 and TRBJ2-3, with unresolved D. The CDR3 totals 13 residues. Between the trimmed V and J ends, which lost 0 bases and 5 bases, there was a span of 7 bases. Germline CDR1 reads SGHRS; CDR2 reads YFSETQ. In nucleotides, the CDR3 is TGCGCCAGCAGCTTGGTTTGGAGAGATACGCAGTATTTT. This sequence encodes CASSLVWRDTQYF.